This TCR beta chain was retrieved from a study of chemoradiotherapy in HPV16-positive cancers. The assay was immunoSEQ multiplex PCR, and TCRdb's table has in-frame clones only and misses some. The sample contains under 50,000 clones, 76% of which appear only once. V shed 5 bases and J 1 base; nucleotides not matched to a gene: 4. From germline, CDR1 is SNHLY and CDR2 FYNNEI. The CDR3 sequence is 15 residues long. Material: blood, obtained from a patient who underwent chemoradiotherapy. This chain connects TRBV2 to TRBJ2-2; 7 nucleotides align to TRBD1. This clonotype was obtained from a human donor with HPV-associated anogenital cancer. The CDR3, as DNA: TGTGCCAGCAGTACTCACAGGGGGAACACCGGGGAGCTGTTTTTT. Translating gives CASSTHRGNTGELFF.